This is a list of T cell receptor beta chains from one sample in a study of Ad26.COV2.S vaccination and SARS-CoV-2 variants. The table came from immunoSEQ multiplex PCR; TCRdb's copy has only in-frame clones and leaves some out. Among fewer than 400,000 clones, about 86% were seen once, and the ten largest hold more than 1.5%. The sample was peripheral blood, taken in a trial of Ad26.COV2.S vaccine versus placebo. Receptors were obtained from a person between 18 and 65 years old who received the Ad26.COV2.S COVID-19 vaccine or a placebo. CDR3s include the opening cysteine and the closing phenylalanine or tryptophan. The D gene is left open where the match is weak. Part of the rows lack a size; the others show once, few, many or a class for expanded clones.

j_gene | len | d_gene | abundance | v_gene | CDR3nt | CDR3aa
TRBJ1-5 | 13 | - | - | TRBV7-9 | TGTGCCAGCAGCTTAGCGGGGTTCCAGCCCCAGCATTTT | CASSLAGFQPQHF
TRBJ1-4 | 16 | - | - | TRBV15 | TGTGCCACCAGCAGAAGGCGGACCTCAACTAATGAAAAACTGTTTTTT | CATSRRRTSTNEKLFF
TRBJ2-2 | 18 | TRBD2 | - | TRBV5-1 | TGCGCCAGCAGCTTGTCCCTAGCGGGGGGGCCGGACACCGGGGAGCTGTTTTTT | CASSLSLAGGPDTGELFF
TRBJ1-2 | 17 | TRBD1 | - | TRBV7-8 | TGTGCCAGCAGCCGACGACGCTCCGGGACAGGGGGCGATGGCTACACCTTC | CASSRRRSGTGGDGYTF
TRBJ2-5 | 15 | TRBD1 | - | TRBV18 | TGTGCCAGCTCACCTAACAGGGGGCGCGGGGAGACCCAGTACTTC | CASSPNRGRGETQYF
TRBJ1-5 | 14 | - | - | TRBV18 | TGTGCCAGCTCACGGGTCGGTGGGAATCAGCCCCAGCATTTT | CASSRVGGNQPQHF
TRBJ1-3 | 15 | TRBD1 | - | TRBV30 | TGTGCCTGGGTCGGTCAGGGGGGCGCGGGAAACACCATATATTTT | CAWVGQGGAGNTIYF
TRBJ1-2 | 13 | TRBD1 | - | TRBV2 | TGTGCCAGCAGGGTCGGGACAGACTATGGCTACACCTTC | CASRVGTDYGYTF
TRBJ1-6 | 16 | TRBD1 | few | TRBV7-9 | TGTGCCAGCAGCTTAGGGCCGGGACAGGGGGATTCACCCCTCCACTTT | CASSLGPGQGDSPLHF
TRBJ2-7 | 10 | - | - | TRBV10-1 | TGCGCCAGCAGTCCAGGACCTACGTACTTC | CASSPGPTYF
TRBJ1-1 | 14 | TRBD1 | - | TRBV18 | TGTGCCAGCTCACGCCGGGACAGGGACACTGAAGCTTTCTTT | CASSRRDRDTEAFF
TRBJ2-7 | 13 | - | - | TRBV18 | TGTGCCAGCTCACGGGGCAGGGGAGCCGAGCAGTACTTC | CASSRGRGAEQYF
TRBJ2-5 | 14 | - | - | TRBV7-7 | TGTGCTAGCAGCTTAAATGGGGTCCAGGAGACCCAGTACTTC | CASSLNGVQETQYF
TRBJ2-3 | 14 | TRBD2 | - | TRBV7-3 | TGTGCCAGCAGCATCCAGGGAGGGGCAGATACGCAGTATTTT | CASSIQGGADTQYF
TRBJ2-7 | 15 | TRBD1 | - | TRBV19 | TGTGCCAGCACCGACAGGGGGCTACCACCCTACGAGCAGTACTTC | CASTDRGLPPYEQYF
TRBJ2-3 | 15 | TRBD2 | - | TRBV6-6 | TGTGCCAGCAGTGGACTAGCGGGACGCACAGATACGCAGTATTTT | CASSGLAGRTDTQYF
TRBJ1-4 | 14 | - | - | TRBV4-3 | TGCGCCAGCAGCCAAGTCACGGGGAGGGAAAAACTGTTTTTT | CASSQVTGREKLFF
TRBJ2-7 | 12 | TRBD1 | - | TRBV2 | TGTGCCGGGGACAGGGAAGGCTACGAGCAGTACTTC | CAGDREGYEQYF
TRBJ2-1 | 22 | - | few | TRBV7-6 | TGTGCCAGCAGCTCCAACGGGGGGCAATCGCTTCCGTCGCAATCGCTAGACAATGAGCAGTTCTTC | CASSSNGGQSLPSQSLDNEQFF
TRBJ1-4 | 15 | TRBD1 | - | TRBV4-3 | TGCGCCAGCAGCCCCGGACAGGGGGCTAATGAAAAACTGTTTTTT | CASSPGQGANEKLFF
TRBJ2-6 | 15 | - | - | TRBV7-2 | TGTGCCAGCAGCTTAGCGAGCTCTGGGGCCAACGTCCTGACTTTC | CASSLASSGANVLTF
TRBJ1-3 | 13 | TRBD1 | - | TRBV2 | TGTGCCAGCAGTGAAGGGTATGGTCGGGACAGCACTTTT | CASSEGYGRDSTF
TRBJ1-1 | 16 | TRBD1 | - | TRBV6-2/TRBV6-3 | TGTGCCAGCAGTTACCGAAACAGGGGGCTCGACACTGAAGCTTTCTTT | CASSYRNRGLDTEAFF
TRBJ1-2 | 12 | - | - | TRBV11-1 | TGTGCCAGCACCCCCGGGACCGATGGCTACACCTTC | CASTPGTDGYTF
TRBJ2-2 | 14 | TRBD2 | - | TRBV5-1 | TGCGCCAGCAGCTCCGGGACTACAACCGGGGAGCTGTTTTTT | CASSSGTTTGELFF
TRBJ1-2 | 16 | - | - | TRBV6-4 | TGTGCCAGCAGATTAAAGGGTGGGGTCCACAACTATGGCTACACCTTC | CASRLKGGVHNYGYTF
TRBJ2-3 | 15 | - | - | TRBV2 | TGTGCCAGCAGTCTGAACGGGGGTAGCAGTTCGGCGCAGTATTTT | CASSLNGGSSSAQYF
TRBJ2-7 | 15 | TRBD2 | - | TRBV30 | TGTGCCTGGAGGGTCTCTAGCGGGGGCCCTGGGGAGCAGTACTTC | CAWRVSSGGPGEQYF
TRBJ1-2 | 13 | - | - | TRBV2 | TGTGCCAGCAGTACGGAGATTAACTATGGCTACACCTTC | CASSTEINYGYTF
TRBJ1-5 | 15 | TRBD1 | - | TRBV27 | TGTGCCAGCAGTTTGGGGACAGGCCTAAATCAGCCCCAGCATTTT | CASSLGTGLNQPQHF
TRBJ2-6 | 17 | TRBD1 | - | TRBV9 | TGTGCCAGCACCCCGGGACAGGCGGGCTCTGGGGCCAACGTCCTGACTTTC | CASTPGQAGSGANVLTF
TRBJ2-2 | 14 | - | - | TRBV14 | TGTGCCAGCAGAGTCACCAGGTCCACCGGGGAGCTGTTTTTT | CASRVTRSTGELFF
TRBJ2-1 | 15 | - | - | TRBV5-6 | TGTGCCAGCAGCCCAAGGGGTGCTAGGCACAATGAGCAGTTCTTC | CASSPRGARHNEQFF
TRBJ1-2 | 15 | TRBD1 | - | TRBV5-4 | TGTGCCAGCAGCTTGGCGGGGCAGGGGGCCTATGGCTACACCTTC | CASSLAGQGAYGYTF
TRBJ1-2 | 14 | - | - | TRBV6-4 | TGTGCCAGCAGTGACTATGGGAGGGGTTATGGCTACACCTTC | CASSDYGRGYGYTF
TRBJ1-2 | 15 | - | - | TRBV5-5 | TGTGCCAGCAGCTTTCCGGACCGCCCTAACTATGGCTACACCTTC | CASSFPDRPNYGYTF
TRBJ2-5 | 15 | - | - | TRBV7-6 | TGTGCCAGCAGCTTATTTTTCAACCGGCCGGAGACCCAGTACTTC | CASSLFFNRPETQYF
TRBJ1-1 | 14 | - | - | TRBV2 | TGTGCCAGCAGGGGGGAAACAGGTAACACTGAAGCTTTCTTT | CASRGETGNTEAFF
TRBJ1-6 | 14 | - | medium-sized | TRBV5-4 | TGTGCCAGCAGCCGCCCAGAAGGGAATTCACCCCTCCACTTT | CASSRPEGNSPLHF
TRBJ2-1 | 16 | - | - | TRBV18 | TGTGCCAGCTCACCACAAAGGACTAACGCTGACAATGAGCAGTTCTTC | CASSPQRTNADNEQFF
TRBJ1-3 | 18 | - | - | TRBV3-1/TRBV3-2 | TGTGCCAGCAGCCTCCTAACGGGGGGCTTAAACTCTGGAAACACCATATATTTT | CASSLLTGGLNSGNTIYF
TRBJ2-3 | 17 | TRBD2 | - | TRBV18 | TGTGCCAGCTCACCGGCTAGCGGGGTATTTAGCACAGATACGCAGTATTTT | CASSPASGVFSTDTQYF
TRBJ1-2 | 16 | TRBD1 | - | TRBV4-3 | TGCGCCAGCAGCCACGGGACAGGGGGAGGGGGCTATGGCTACACCTTC | CASSHGTGGGGYGYTF
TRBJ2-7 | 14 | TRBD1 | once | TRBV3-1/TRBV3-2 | TGTGCCAGCAGCTCGGACAGGGGGCTAAGCGAGCAGTACTTC | CASSSDRGLSEQYF
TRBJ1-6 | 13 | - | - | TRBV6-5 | TGTGCCAGCAGAGACCCCGGTAATTCACCCCTCCACTTT | CASRDPGNSPLHF
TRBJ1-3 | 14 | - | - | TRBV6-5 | TGTGCCAGCAGTCCTACCCGGGGAGGAAACACCATATATTTT | CASSPTRGGNTIYF
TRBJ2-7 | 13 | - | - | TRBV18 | TGTGCCAGCGCGGGGACAGCCGTATACGAGCAGTACTTC | CASAGTAVYEQYF
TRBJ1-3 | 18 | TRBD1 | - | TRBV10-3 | TGTGCCATCAGTGATCGGACAGGAAGTTTGGTAACTGGAAACACCATATATTTT | CAISDRTGSLVTGNTIYF
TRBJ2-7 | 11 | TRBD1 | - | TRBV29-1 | TGCAGCCAGAGACAGGGGGCCTATCAGTACTTC | CSQRQGAYQYF
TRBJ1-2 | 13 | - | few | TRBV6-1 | TGTGCCAGCAGTGACGACAGGAACTATGGCTACACCTTC | CASSDDRNYGYTF
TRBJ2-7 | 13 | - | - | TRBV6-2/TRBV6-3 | TGTGCCAGCAGTTACCAGACGGCCGGGGAGCAGTACTTC | CASSYQTAGEQYF
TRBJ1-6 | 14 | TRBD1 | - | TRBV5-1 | TGCGCCAGCAGCCCCGGGACAGGGGCTTCACCCCTCCACTTT | CASSPGTGASPLHF
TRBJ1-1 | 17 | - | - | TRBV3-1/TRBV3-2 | TGTGCCAGCAGCCAAGATCGGAGGGTCCTGTATAGTGGTGAAGCTTTCTTT | CASSQDRRVLYSGEAFF